Listed below are T cell receptor beta chains from one sample, sequenced in a study of shared clonotypes between healthy human individuals. This table comes from immunoSEQ multiplex PCR, and its TCRdb copy is limited to in-frame clones, with some not included. The table lists some 2,000,000 clones, roughly 94% of them singletons. Sequencing was carried out using naive CD8+ T cells sorted from blood. The receptors stem from a man between 18 and 29 years old in good health. Each CDR3 is given with its conserved first and last residue. D genes are given only for firm matches. Clone size is stated in some rows and not others, as once, few, many or a class when expanded.

len,j_gene,v_gene,d_gene,abundance,CDR3nt,CDR3aa
19,TRBJ2-3,TRBV2,TRBD2,NA,TGTGCCAGCAGTGAATCCCCTAGCGGGGGGGAAACTAGCACAGATACGCAGTATTTT,CASSESPSGGETSTDTQYF
14,TRBJ2-7,TRBV18,NA,NA,TGTGCCAGCTCCCCGCGGGCAGGGGGGGACGAGCAGTACTTC,CASSPRAGGDEQYF
14,TRBJ2-7,TRBV15,TRBD2,NA,TGTGCCACCAGCATTGGGGAGCGGGAGAACGAGCAGTACTTC,CATSIGERENEQYF
13,TRBJ2-7,TRBV28,TRBD1,NA,TGTGCCAGCAGTTTTACAGGGGGCTACGAGCAGTACTTC,CASSFTGGYEQYF
11,TRBJ2-7,TRBV30,NA,NA,TGTGCCTGGAGCGCAACCTACGAGCAGTACTTC,CAWSATYEQYF
12,TRBJ2-1,TRBV10-3,NA,NA,TGTGCCATCAGTGTTGGTGTGCATGAGCAGTTCTTC,CAISVGVHEQFF
14,TRBJ2-7,TRBV4-1,TRBD1,NA,TGCGCCAGCAGCCTCGGGACAGGCGCCTACGAGCAGTACTTC,CASSLGTGAYEQYF
14,TRBJ2-7,TRBV27,TRBD1,NA,TGTGCCAGCAGTCCGACAGGGGGCGCTTACGAGCAGTACTTC,CASSPTGGAYEQYF
16,TRBJ2-2,TRBV7-9,NA,NA,TGTGCCAGCGCCTTAGGCCCAGGAGGGTACACCGGGGAGCTGTTTTTT,CASALGPGGYTGELFF
14,TRBJ2-7,TRBV29-1,TRBD1,NA,TGCAGCGTTATGGGTCACAGGGGGATCTACGAGCAGTACTTC,CSVMGHRGIYEQYF
14,TRBJ2-5,TRBV27,NA,NA,TGTGCCAGTGCGTACCGGGACAACCAAGAGACCCAGTACTTC,CASAYRDNQETQYF
13,TRBJ2-5,TRBV7-7,NA,NA,TGTGCTAGCAGCTTAGCGCCGGGGGAGACCCAGTACTTC,CASSLAPGETQYF
13,TRBJ2-3,TRBV5-4,NA,NA,TGTGCCAGCAGCTTGGACAGAGACCGGTACCGGAGTTTT,CASSLDRDRYRSF
16,TRBJ2-1,TRBV5-6,TRBD2,NA,TGTGCCAGCAGCTTATCGCTAGCGGGAGCCCACAATGAGCAGTTCTTC,CASSLSLAGAHNEQFF
16,TRBJ1-5,TRBV4-1,NA,NA,TGCGCCAGCAGCCAAGATCGAGGGCCGGGCAATCAGCCCCAGCATTTT,CASSQDRGPGNQPQHF
16,TRBJ2-6,TRBV19,TRBD1,once,TGTGCCAGTACCTGGGACAGTAGCTCTGGGGCCAACGTCCTGACTTTC,CASTWDSSSGANVLTF
14,TRBJ2-7,TRBV4-1,NA,NA,TGCGCCAGCAGCACCCGGGACAACCAATACGAGCAGTACTTC,CASSTRDNQYEQYF
15,TRBJ2-7,TRBV5-5,NA,NA,TGTGCCAGCAGCTTATCTCCAGCTTCCTCCTACGAGCAGTACTTC,CASSLSPASSYEQYF
16,TRBJ2-3,TRBV2,NA,NA,TGTGCCAGCAGTGATCTGCCCGCGGCTAGCACAGATACGCAGTATTTT,CASSDLPAASTDTQYF
15,TRBJ2-2,TRBV6-5,TRBD2,once,TGTGCCAGCAGTGCTAGCGGGGGCGGCACCGGGGAGCTGTTTTTT,CASSASGGGTGELFF
15,TRBJ2-1,TRBV10-2,NA,NA,TGCGCCACGACCCGGGACTCAAGCTCCTACAATGAGCAGTTCTTC,CATTRDSSSYNEQFF
20,TRBJ2-1,TRBV7-6,TRBD2,NA,TGTGCCAGCAGCTCCGCCCCGGGACTAGCGGGAGGAGGTCGTTGGGATGAGCAGTTCTTC,CASSSAPGLAGGGRWDEQFF
17,TRBJ1-1,TRBV9,NA,NA,TGTGCCAGCAGCCCTCGAAGGATGTCCGGCGCGGACACTGAAGCTTTCTTT,CASSPRRMSGADTEAFF
16,TRBJ2-3,TRBV30,NA,once,TGTGCCTGGGGGGCCCCCTCGGCGCCTAGCACAGATACGCAGTATTTT,CAWGAPSAPSTDTQYF
12,TRBJ1-1,TRBV28,NA,NA,TGTGCCAGCAGTTTTCGGGGCGATGAAGCTTTCTTT,CASSFRGDEAFF
15,TRBJ2-7,TRBV14,TRBD2,NA,TGTGCCAGCAGCCAAGTGACGGGAGGGCTTGACGAGCAGTACTTC,CASSQVTGGLDEQYF
16,TRBJ2-2,TRBV5-4,TRBD2,NA,TGTGCCAGCAGCTGGGGACTAGCGGGAGGGCCCGGGGAGCTGTTTTTT,CASSWGLAGGPGELFF
12,TRBJ1-6,TRBV27,NA,NA,TGTGCCAGCACCTCTAGGAATTCACCCCTCCACTTT,CASTSRNSPLHF
14,TRBJ2-1,TRBV6-6,TRBD1,NA,TGTGCGATCGGGACAGTCAGCTCCTACAATGAGCAGTTCTTC,CAIGTVSSYNEQFF
12,TRBJ2-2,TRBV11-2,NA,NA,TGTGCCAGCACCGAGGGGGGCAGGGAGCTGTTTTTT,CASTEGGRELFF
17,TRBJ1-4,TRBV9,NA,NA,TGTGCCAGCAGCGTAGGGCAGGGTGCTGCAACTAATGAAAAACTGTTTTTT,CASSVGQGAATNEKLFF
13,TRBJ2-7,TRBV7-6,NA,NA,TGTGCCAGCAGCTCTAGGGGGGGGTACGAGCAGTACTTC,CASSSRGGYEQYF
14,TRBJ1-1,TRBV29-1,NA,NA,TGCAGCGTTGAGCAGACAGGCATGAACACTGAAGCTTTCTTT,CSVEQTGMNTEAFF
16,TRBJ1-2,TRBV6-4,NA,NA,TGTGCCAGCAGTGACTCTTGGGCAGGGGCGGACTATGGCTACACCTTC,CASSDSWAGADYGYTF
13,TRBJ2-3,TRBV27,NA,NA,TGTGCCAGCAGCGTAGCGTACACAGATACGCAGTATTTT,CASSVAYTDTQYF
16,TRBJ1-1,TRBV27,NA,NA,TGTGCCAGCAGTCCCCATTTCGGTTCCGGAGGCCCTGAAGCTTTCTTT,CASSPHFGSGGPEAFF
16,TRBJ2-3,TRBV9,NA,NA,TGTGCCAGCAGCGTTTGGGACGCGCCTAGCACAGATACGCAGTATTTT,CASSVWDAPSTDTQYF
18,TRBJ2-6,TRBV7-9,NA,NA,TGTGCCAGCAGCTTAGCGTCGAGCGGCCCCGAAGGGGCCAACGTCCTGACTTTC,CASSLASSGPEGANVLTF
18,TRBJ2-6,TRBV30,TRBD1,NA,TGTGCCTGGAGAGGTCACAGGGGGCCCAGCTCTGGGGCCAACGTCCTGACTTTC,CAWRGHRGPSSGANVLTF
11,TRBJ1-1,TRBV6-5,NA,once,TGTGCCAGCAGTCCGGCCTATGAAGCTTTCTTT,CASSPAYEAFF
13,TRBJ2-7,TRBV27,NA,NA,TGTGCCAGCAGTTTGCCTACAGGGAGAGAGCAGTACTTC,CASSLPTGREQYF
12,TRBJ1-2,TRBV30,NA,NA,TGTGCCTGGAGAAGACGGAACTATGGCTACACCTTC,CAWRRRNYGYTF
13,TRBJ1-2,TRBV9,NA,NA,TGTGCCAGCAGCGAAGCAGCTTCCTATGGCTACACCTTC,CASSEAASYGYTF
14,TRBJ1-2,TRBV7-9,TRBD1,NA,TGTGCCAGCAGCTGGACAGGGACTAACTATGGCTACACCTTC,CASSWTGTNYGYTF
19,TRBJ1-5,TRBV6-1,TRBD1,NA,TGTGCCAGCAGTGAGGGGACAGGGCGGTCTTCCTATAGCAATCAGCCCCAGCATTTT,CASSEGTGRSSYSNQPQHF
16,TRBJ2-7,TRBV1,NA,once,TGCACCAGCAGCCAAGAGGACCTAGCGGGAGGACACGAGCAGTACTTC,CTSSQEDLAGGHEQYF
15,TRBJ1-5,TRBV9,TRBD1,NA,TGTGCCAGCAGCGTTGGGGGACAGACCAATCAGCCCCAGCATTTT,CASSVGGQTNQPQHF
15,TRBJ2-7,TRBV5-1,NA,NA,TGCGCCAGCCGAGTGGGGCCACAGAGCTCCTACGAGCAGTACTTC,CASRVGPQSSYEQYF